Following are 26 T cell receptor beta chains from one sample sequenced in a study of T-cell reconstitution after alpha-beta-depleted transplantation in children. Unique molecular identifiers were used in preparing the TCRbeta library. TCRdb fed the PCR reads into MiXCR, producing one record per CDR3 protein. Of about 470,000 distinct CDR3 sequences listed, around two fifths were seen once; the top ten hold 27%. The input for sequencing was PBMCs, taken before TCRalphabeta/CD19-depleted stem cell transplant. The receptors originated from a girl aged 2 to 9 with aplastic anemia, due to receive a stem cell transplant.

The chain uses TRBV12-3 or TRBV12-4 and TRBJ2-3, with D uncertain. The CDR3 sequence is 14 residues long. V shed 6 bases and J shed 7 bases, with 17 bases lying between them. The DNA for the CDR3 is TGTGCCAGCAGGCGCCAAGAGAATTTTAATACGCAGTATTTT. Encoded protein: CASRRQENFNTQYF.

The rearrangement uses TRBV27 and TRBJ2-7; D is uncertain. The CDR3 covers 13 residues. Deletions cut 3 bases from V and 6 bases from J, with 12 bases between. Germline CDR1 MNHEY, CDR2 SMNVEV (reference sequence). The CDR3 spells CASSFVKAAEQYF. The DNA of the CDR3 is TGTGCCAGCAGTTTCGTCAAGGCTGCCGAGCAGTACTTC.

This clonotype has at least ten counts. This chain joins TRBV29-1 and TRBJ1-5; TRBD1 is a possible D gene (5 bases). Per the germline V gene, CDR1 is SQVTM and CDR2 is ANQGSEA. CDR3 size: 13 residues. The ends were cut back, 1 base at V and 11 bases at J, with 15 bases in the middle. CDR3 nucleotides: TGCAGCGTTGAAGGGGCAGGACGGGGGACCCAGCATTTT. Translated, it gives CSVEGAGRGTQHF.

This clonotype occurred many times. The chain is built from TRBV4-1 and TRBJ2-1, with D perhaps TRBD2 (5 bases). This CDR3 spans 13 amino acids. Germline V gives CDR1 MGHRA, CDR2 YSYEKL. Trimming stripped 0 bases from V and 10 bases from J, with 10 bases between. The CDR3 region is CASSQEESGEQFF. The DNA for the CDR3 is TGCGCCAGCAGCCAAGAGGAGTCGGGAGAGCAGTTCTTC.

The genes are TRBV5-4 and TRBJ2-2; TRBD1 agrees at 11 bases. The V gene end was trimmed by 4 bases and the J gene end by 7 bases; junction bases not matched to a gene: 6. Germline CDR1 reads SGHNT; CDR2 reads YYREEE (reference sequence). This CDR3 comprises 15 residues. The CDR3 protein is CASSHGQGANGELFF. The CDR3 coding sequence is TGTGCCAGCAGCCACGGACAGGGGGCAAACGGGGAGCTGTTTTTT. The full variable domain, its missing parts supplied by reference TRBV5-4 and TRBJ2-2, is ETGVTQSPTHLIKTRGQQVTLRCSSQSGHNTVSWYQQALGQGPQFIFQYYREEENGRGNFPPRFSGLQFPNYSSELNVNALELDDSALYLCASSHGQGANGELFFGEGSRLTVL.

The chain recombines TRBV23-1 with TRBJ1-1; tentative D call: TRBD1 (5 bases). TRBV23-1 counts as an open reading frame of uncertain function. V gave up 6 bases and J gave up 4 bases, with 12 bases separating them. This CDR3 is built from 13 residues. Here the CDR3 DNA reads TGCGCCAGCAGCCCAGGGAGTGTCACTGAAGCTTTCTTT. Its protein is CASSPGSVTEAFF.

For the CDR3, the DNA is TGTGCCAGCAGTTCATACAGGTTATCCTATGGCTACACCTTC. It codes for CASSSYRLSYGYTF. V is TRBV6-5 and J is TRBJ1-2; possible D gene TRBD1, 5 bases. Germline V gene data show CDR1 as MNHEY and CDR2 as SVGAGI. The CDR3 is made up of 14 amino acids. V gave up 4 bases and J gave up 4 bases, with 13 bases separating them.

J is TRBJ1-3 and V is TRBV30, with D unresolved. V was cut by 0 bases and J by 2 bases, with 2 bases left in between. This CDR3 has 12 amino acids. Germline loops: CDR1 GTSNPN, CDR2 SVGIG (reference sequence). The CDR3 spells CAWSVAGNTIYF. In DNA, the CDR3 is TGTGCCTGGAGTGTAGCTGGAAACACCATATATTTT.

This clonotype was counted between two and nine times. The chain employs TRBV20-1 and TRBJ1-5; perhaps TRBD1 as D (5 bases). With 1 base removed from V and 11 bases from J, the gap between germline ends came to 9 bases. The CDR3 length is 11 residues. Per germline, CDR1 DFQATT and CDR2 SNEGSKA (reference sequence). The CDR3 DNA follows: TGCAGTGCTAGAGTTGGGGGGACCCAGCATTTT. Its translation: CSARVGGTQHF.

The V gene is TRBV5-6, the J gene TRBJ1-6, with D uncertain. The CDR3 length is 14 residues. Germline V gene lookup returns CDR1 SGHDT and CDR2 YYEEEE. V was shortened by 2 bases and J by 8 bases, with 11 bases between the two germline ends. The CDR3 nucleotides read TGTGCCAGCAGCTTCAATGTCGAATATTCACCCCTCCACTTT. It encodes CASSFNVEYSPLHF.

In its sample, this clonotype was seen many times. The gene calls are TRBV9 and TRBJ1-2; possibly TRBD1 for D (6 bases). Germline CDR1 reads SGDLS; CDR2 reads YYNGEE. V lost 3 bases to trimming and J lost 8 bases, with 17 bases between them. The CDR3 sequence is 14 residues long. The CDR3 DNA reads TGTGCCAGCAGCGCGGGACACGACTTAAACGGCTACACCTTC. Protein: CASSAGHDLNGYTF.

The CDR3 nucleotides read TGTGCCAGCAGCTTCCCGGGACTAGCGGGAGGGGGGGATACGCAGTATTTT. It yields the protein CASSFPGLAGGGDTQYF. J is TRBJ2-3 and V is TRBV7-8, with TRBD2 identical over 16 bases. The CDR3 extends over 17 amino acids. Germline V gene lookup returns CDR1 SGHVS and CDR2 FQNEAQ. The junction had 6 bases not matched to a gene; V was cut back by 3 bases and J by 6 bases.

This rearrangement joins TRBV12-3 or TRBV12-4 to TRBJ2-1; tentatively, D is TRBD2 (5 bases). CDR3 length: 15 residues. Trimming took 5 bases from V and 4 from J, leaving 15 bases between them. CDR3 coding DNA: TGTGCCAGCAGTCCTGCGAGCGGTCCATACAATGAGCAGTTCTTC. Its protein is CASSPASGPYNEQFF.

A few counts support this clonotype. The CDR3 sequence: CSASPAGGGNEQFF. In DNA form, the CDR3 reads TGCAGTGCTAGTCCCGCGGGAGGGGGTAATGAGCAGTTCTTC. V usage is TRBV20-1 and J usage is TRBJ2-1, with TRBD2 identical over 9 bases. Germline CDR1 and CDR2: DFQATT and SNEGSKA (reference sequence). The CDR3 runs to 14 residues. V dropped 3 bases and J dropped 7; count of bases not matched to a gene: 7.

This clonotype occurred many times. The V gene is TRBV12-3 or TRBV12-4, the J gene TRBJ1-4, with D unclear. Trimming shortened V by 2 bases and J by 0 bases, and 10 bases separated the two germline ends. This CDR3 has 16 residues. The CDR3 DNA sequence: TGTGCCAGCAGTTTACTGTCAATAACAACTAATGAAAAACTGTTTTTT. This gives the protein CASSLLSITTNEKLFF.

This clonotype was observed a few times. The chain has TRBV18 and TRBJ1-1; D not certain. Trimming removed 4 bases at V and 1 base at J, with 13 bases between. CDR3 size: 15 residues. The germline V gene encodes CDR1 KGHSH and CDR2 LQKENI. CDR3 nucleotide sequence: TGTGCCAGCTCACTCACCGTAGCTGGGAACACTGAAGCTTTCTTT. Translation: CASSLTVAGNTEAFF.

The chain links TRBV7-2 to TRBJ2-2; 7 bases are a match to TRBD2. This CDR3 has 16 residues. The V segment lost 0 bases and the J segment 7 bases; nucleotides outside the gene matches: 8. Looked up from germline, CDR1 is SGHTA and CDR2 is FQGNSA. The CDR3 DNA follows: TGTGCCAGCAGCTTAGCCCTGGGGGGGACCGTCGGGGAGCTGTTTTTT. Protein product: CASSLALGGTVGELFF.

J is TRBJ2-7 and V is TRBV6-1, with 7 bases fitting TRBD1. V shed 10 bases, J shed 7 bases, and the junction held 7 bases outside the gene matches. Germline CDR1 MNHNS, CDR2 SASEGT. This CDR3 comprises 11 residues. CDR3 bases: TGTGCCACCGCGACAGGGAGAGAGCAGTACTTC. Its translation: CATATGREQYF.

The chain employs TRBV5-1 and TRBJ2-7; 10 bases fit TRBD2. Germline lookup yields CDR1 SGHRS and CDR2 YFSETQ. J lost 5 bases, V lost 0 bases, and 5 bases had no gene match. The CDR3 is 15 residues long. CDR3 sequence: CASSLASGSQHEQYF. For the CDR3, the DNA is TGCGCCAGCAGCTTGGCTAGCGGGAGCCAGCACGAGCAGTACTTC. The whole variable domain, filled in from reference TRBV5-1 and TRBJ2-7, reads KAGVTQTPRYLIKTRGQQVTLSCSPISGHRSVSWYQQTPGQGLQFLFEYFSETQRNKGNFPGRFSGRQFSNSRSEMNVSTLELGDSALYLCASSLASGSQHEQYFGPGTRLTVT.

This sequence joins TRBV10-3 and TRBJ2-5; D is undetermined. Trimming shortened V by 6 bases and J by 5 bases, and 10 bases separated the two germline ends. Germline CDR1 ENHRY, CDR2 SYGVKD. This CDR3 is 12 amino acids long. The DNA for the CDR3 is TGTGCCATCAGCGACTCCGTCGAGACCCAGTACTTC. It yields the protein CAISDSVETQYF.

The genes are TRBV7-3 and TRBJ2-7, with a tentative D call TRBD2 (6 bases). This CDR3 spans 15 amino acids. Germline CDR1 reads SGHTA; CDR2 reads FQGTGA. The germline V and J ends were trimmed by 3 bases and 5 bases, with 17 bases remaining between them. The CDR3 sequence is CASSLGEGLWDEQYF. CDR3 in DNA: TGTGCCAGCAGCTTGGGAGAGGGACTGTGGGACGAGCAGTACTTC.

This clonotype was observed a handful of times. The CDR3 sequence is CSARVGDYGYTF. Here the CDR3 DNA reads TGCAGTGCTAGAGTAGGGGACTATGGCTACACCTTC. This chain connects TRBV20-1 to TRBJ1-2, with D possibly matching TRBD1 (5 bases). The CDR3 spans 12 residues. Germline V lookup: CDR1 DFQATT, CDR2 SNEGSKA (reference sequence). The germline V and J ends were trimmed by 1 base and 3 bases, with 6 bases remaining between them.

The chain combines TRBV19 with TRBJ2-5; the D gene is possibly TRBD2 (5 bases). Trimming pared 1 base from V and 2 bases from J, leaving 11 bases between. Germline V lookup: CDR1 LNHDA, CDR2 SQIVND (reference sequence). This CDR3 spans 15 amino acids. DNA for the CDR3: TGTGCCAGTAGTATAGCGTTCCGGGGTCAAGAGACCCAGTACTTC. It encodes CASSIAFRGQETQYF.

The table lists this clonotype with a few counts. The chain couples TRBV20-1 to TRBJ1-1; tentatively, D is TRBD1 (5 bases). Germline CDR1 reads DFQATT; CDR2 reads SNEGSKA (reference sequence). The CDR3 totals 12 residues. CDR3 sequence: CSPARGRTEAFF. Written as DNA, the CDR3 is TGCAGCCCAGCTAGGGGACGCACTGAAGCTTTCTTT.

V usage is TRBV12-3 or TRBV12-4 and J usage is TRBJ1-6, with TRBD1 matching over 10 bases. The CDR3 contains 15 residues. V dropped 5 bases and J dropped 8; count of bases not matched to a gene: 6. The CDR3 DNA follows: TGTGCCAGCAGTCTCTCGGGACAGGGGTATTCACCCCTCCACTTT. Its protein is CASSLSGQGYSPLHF.

This clonotype has more than one count but fewer than ten. This rearrangement joins TRBV7-2 to TRBJ2-2, with D perhaps matching TRBD1 (6 bases). The CDR3 contains 15 residues. Germline-derived CDR1 and CDR2 are SGHTA and FQGNSA. Trimming took 3 bases from V and 4 from J, leaving 12 bases between them. The CDR3 loop is CASSLWTAGTGELFF. CDR3 nucleotides: TGTGCCAGCAGCTTGTGGACAGCCGGCACCGGGGAGCTGTTTTTT.